The 8 T cell receptor beta chains given below trace back to one sample, sequenced in a study of cytomegalovirus exposure and HLA in healthy donors listed by TCRdb under 2017. Library preparation was by the immunoSEQ multiplex PCR assay. A mixture of 60 forward primers for TCR Vbeta segments and 13 reverse primers for TCR Jbeta segments was used in the multiplex PCR. TCRdb retrieved this table from immuneACCESS and kept in-frame rearrangements only. Not all clones are present; in checked studies, unresolved V genes account for under half, and no reason is known for the remainder. Counted in this sample were more than 90,000 clones; over 60% of them appeared once. The ten largest clones represent roughly 8% of the sample. The sequenced sample was PBMCs. All receptors come from a human donor in good health.

This chain's CDR3 is CAWTVRGQGAGGYTF. The CDR3 region has the DNA TGTGCCTGGACGGTCCGTGGACAGGGGGCGGGGGGCTACACCTTC. This chain uses TRBV30 with TRBJ1-2; 11 bases agree with TRBD1. The germline gives CDR1 GTSNPN, CDR2 SVGIG (reference sequence). Germline trimming cut 4 bases from V and 8 bases from J; bases unmatched to any gene: 12. This CDR3 is 15 amino acids long.

The chain combines TRBV6-5 with TRBJ2-5; a weak D match, TRBD1 (6 bases). The DNA end favors TRBJ2-7, so the J call may be wrong. Germline CDR1 MNHEY, CDR2 SVGAGI. The CDR3 length is 14 residues. CDR3 residues: CASAGTGSLGEQYF. The DNA of the CDR3 is TGTGCCAGCGCAGGCACAGGGTCCTTAGGCGAGCAGTACTTC.

V and J are TRBV5-1 and TRBJ1-5; 9 bases are shared with TRBD1. Germline trimming cut 4 bases from V and 7 bases from J; bases unmatched to any gene: 12. The CDR3 has 16 residues. The germline V gene has CDR1 SGHRS and CDR2 YFSETQ. This CDR3 reads CASSDGTRQGEQPQHF. The CDR3 nucleotides are TGCGCCAGCAGCGACGGGACCAGACAGGGGGAACAGCCCCAGCATTTT. Filled out from reference TRBV5-1 and TRBJ1-5, the complete variable domain reads KAGVTQTPRYLIKTRGQQVTLSCSPISGHRSVSWYQQTPGQGLQFLFEYFSETQRNKGNFPGRFSGRQFSNSRSEMNVSTLELGDSALYLCASSDGTRQGEQPQHFGDGTRLSIL.

J is TRBJ2-1 and V is TRBV9; D gene unclear. Germline V gene sequence: CDR1 SGDLS, CDR2 YYNGEE. V lost 0 bases and J 4 bases, leaving 11 bases between the germline ends. The CDR3 totals 15 residues. CDR3 coding DNA: TGTGCCAGCAGCGTAGACGGGTCAAATTACAATGAGCAGTTCTTC. Translated, it gives CASSVDGSNYNEQFF.

The chain links TRBV5-1 to TRBJ1-1; 9 bases map to TRBD1. V was clipped by 4 bases and J by 5 bases; unmatched bases: 3. Germline CDR1 reads SGHRS; CDR2 reads YFSETQ. CDR3 size: 13 residues. The CDR3 nucleotides read TGCGCCAGCAGCCCGGGACAGGGTACTGAAGCTTTCTTT. Translating gives CASSPGQGTEAFF.

This chain uses TRBV2 with TRBJ2-7, with a tentative D call TRBD1 (6 bases). The CDR3 is 13 residues long. The germline gives CDR1 SNHLY, CDR2 FYNNEI. V lost 8 bases and J 1 base, leaving 12 bases between the germline ends. The CDR3 DNA is TGTGCCAGCTGTTACAGGGAATCCTACGAGCAGTACTTC. It yields the protein CASCYRESYEQYF.

The chain recombines TRBV21-1 with TRBJ2-1; whether TRBD2, the table's D call, matches the DNA was not checked. TRBV21-1 is a recognized pseudogene. The CDR3 sequence is 17 residues long. The CDR3 nucleotides read TGTGCCAGCAGCAGGCACCCTAGCGGGAGGGCCTTGGATGAGCAGTTCTTC. This sequence encodes CASSRHPSGRALDEQFF.

The gene calls are TRBV5-1 and TRBJ1-2; 7 positions match TRBD1. The ends lost 2 bases at V and 4 bases at J; junction bases unmatched: 8. CDR3 size: 15 residues. CDR1 is SGHRS, CDR2 YFSETQ, per germline. The CDR3: CASSLSPTGSYGYTF. DNA of the CDR3: TGCGCCAGCAGCTTAAGCCCGACAGGGTCCTATGGCTACACCTTC. Together with reference TRBV5-1 and TRBJ1-2, the CDR3 gives the full variable domain: KAGVTQTPRYLIKTRGQQVTLSCSPISGHRSVSWYQQTPGQGLQFLFEYFSETQRNKGNFPGRFSGRQFSNSRSEMNVSTLELGDSALYLCASSLSPTGSYGYTFGSGTRLTVV.